This TCR beta chain was identified during a study of naive and memory T cell subsets. An equimolar mix of two oligonucleotides served as the beta constant-region primer for TRBC1 and TRBC2. Four rounds of PCR amplified the ligated cDNA using nested alpha and beta constant-region primers plus SP2. The cDNA 3' end received a ligated single-stranded oligonucleotide carrying the SP2 primer and a 12-nucleotide UMI. TCRdb re-called the UMI-ligation and nested PCR reads with MiXCR, one entry per CDR3 protein. The table has tens of thousands of distinct CDR3 sequences, about 10% seen once. Alpha and beta libraries were amplified separately from the second PCR onward. Study-wide results and limits: Activation and differentiation may alter RNA-based TCR counts. No ground truth validated the naive and memory repertoire findings.

Of note for this clonotype: Its antigen is still unknown.

This CDR3 is 12 amino acids long. V lost 4 bases and J 2 bases, leaving 9 bases between the germline ends. Germline lookup yields CDR1 SQVTM and CDR2 ANQGSEA. The chain combines TRBV29-1 with TRBJ2-7, with D perhaps given as TRBD1 or TRBD2 (5 bases each). The sequenced material came from central memory CD8+ T cells from blood. The clonotype comes from a human donor in good health. The chain's CDR3 is CSVVGGPYEQYF. The CDR3 bases are TGCAGCGTTGTTGGGGGACCCTACGAGCAGTACTTC.